These T cell receptor beta chains were read from a single sample in a study of shared clonotypes between healthy human individuals. The method was immunoSEQ multiplex PCR; TCRdb's version includes in-frame clones alone and lacks a portion of them. In the table there are 630,000 or so clones, about 98% of which are singletons. Material: naive CD8+ T cells sorted from blood. Every receptor here comes from a man between 25 and 39 years old in good health. Both conserved end residues are part of each CDR3. D genes are given only for firm matches. Size is stated for part of the rows, as once, few or many counts, or as a class when the clone is expanded.

size: .; V: TRBV7-9; J: TRBJ1-2; D: .; CDR3: CASSLDTDFYYGYTF; DNA: TGTGCCAGCAGCTTAGATACAGACTTTTACTATGGCTACACCTTC
size: .; V: TRBV27; J: TRBJ1-2; D: TRBD1; CDR3: CASSPRDRADYGYTF; DNA: TGTGCCAGCAGTCCCCGGGACAGGGCCGACTACGGCTACACCTTC
size: .; V: TRBV27; J: TRBJ2-7; D: .; CDR3: CATSPFAPTYEQYF; DNA: TGTGCCACCTCCCCCTTTGCGCCAACCTACGAGCAGTACTTC
size: .; V: TRBV9; J: TRBJ2-7; D: .; CDR3: CASSVVGSFEEQYF; DNA: TGTGCCAGCAGCGTAGTAGGGAGCTTTGAGGAGCAGTACTTC
size: .; V: TRBV18; J: TRBJ2-7; D: TRBD2; CDR3: CASSPPPTLAGVHYEQYF; DNA: TGTGCCAGCTCACCACCCCCCACTCTAGCGGGAGTTCACTACGAGCAGTACTTC
size: .; V: TRBV9; J: TRBJ1-1; D: .; CDR3: CASSEGDANTEAFF; DNA: TGTGCCAGCAGCGAAGGGGATGCGAACACTGAAGCTTTCTTT
size: few; V: TRBV7-9; J: TRBJ1-2; D: .; CDR3: CASSLADGRSSVGYTF; DNA: TGTGCCAGCAGCTTAGCTGACGGAAGGTCTTCTGTGGGCTACACCTTC
size: .; V: TRBV27; J: TRBJ1-1; D: .; CDR3: CASRGGVNTEAFF; DNA: TGTGCCAGCCGGGGCGGGGTCAACACTGAAGCTTTCTTT
size: .; V: TRBV6-5; J: TRBJ1-1; D: .; CDR3: CASSYSEAGMEAFF; DNA: TGTGCCAGCAGTTACTCGGAGGCTGGAATGGAAGCTTTCTTT
size: .; V: TRBV4-3; J: TRBJ2-7; D: .; CDR3: CASSQYTSGSYEQYF; DNA: TGCGCCAGCAGCCAATACACATCGGGTTCCTACGAGCAGTACTTC
size: .; V: TRBV29-1; J: TRBJ2-3; D: .; CDR3: CSQIGRNTDTQYF; DNA: TGCAGTCAAATAGGGCGGAATACAGATACGCAGTATTTT
size: .; V: TRBV5-6; J: TRBJ1-5; D: .; CDR3: CASSFYGINQPQHF; DNA: TGTGCCAGCAGCTTCTACGGGATCAATCAGCCCCAGCATTTT